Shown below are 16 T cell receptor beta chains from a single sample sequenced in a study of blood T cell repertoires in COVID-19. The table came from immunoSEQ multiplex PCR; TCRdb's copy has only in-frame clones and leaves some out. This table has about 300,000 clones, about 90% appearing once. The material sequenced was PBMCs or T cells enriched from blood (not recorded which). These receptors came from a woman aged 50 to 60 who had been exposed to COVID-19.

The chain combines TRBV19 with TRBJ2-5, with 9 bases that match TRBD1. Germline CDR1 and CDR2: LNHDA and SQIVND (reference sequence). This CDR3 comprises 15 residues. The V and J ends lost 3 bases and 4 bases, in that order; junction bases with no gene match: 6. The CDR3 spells CASSIGGTGTETQYF. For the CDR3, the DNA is TGTGCCAGTAGTATTGGGGGGACAGGGACAGAGACCCAGTACTTC.

DNA of the CDR3: TGTGCCAGCAGCTTCGTAGGCACAGATACGCAGTATTTT. The encoded protein is CASSFVGTDTQYF. This chain links TRBV5-4 with TRBJ2-3; D not certain. Germline CDR1 SGHNT, CDR2 YYREEE (reference sequence). V gave up 2 bases and J gave up 1 base, with 5 bases separating them. This CDR3 region has 13 residues.

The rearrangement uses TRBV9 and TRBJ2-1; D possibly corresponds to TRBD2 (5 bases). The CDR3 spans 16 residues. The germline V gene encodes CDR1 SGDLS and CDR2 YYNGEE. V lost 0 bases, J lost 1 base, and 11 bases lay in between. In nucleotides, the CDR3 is TGTGCCAGCAGCGTAGAGGCGGGCGGGTCCTACAATGAGCAGTTCTTC. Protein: CASSVEAGGSYNEQFF.

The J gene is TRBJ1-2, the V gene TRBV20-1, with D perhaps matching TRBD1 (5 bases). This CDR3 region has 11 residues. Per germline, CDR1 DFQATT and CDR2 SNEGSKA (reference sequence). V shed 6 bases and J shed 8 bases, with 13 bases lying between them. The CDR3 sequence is CSATGVRGYTF. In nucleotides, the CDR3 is TGCAGTGCCACGGGGGTTCGGGGCTACACCTTC.

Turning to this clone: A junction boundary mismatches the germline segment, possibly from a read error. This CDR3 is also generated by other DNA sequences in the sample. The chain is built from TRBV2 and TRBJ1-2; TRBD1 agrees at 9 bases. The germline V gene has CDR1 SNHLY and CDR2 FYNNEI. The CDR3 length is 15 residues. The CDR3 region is CASSEAGTGNYGYTF. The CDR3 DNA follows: TGTGCCAGCAGCGAAGCAGGGACAGGGAACTATGGCTACACCTTC.

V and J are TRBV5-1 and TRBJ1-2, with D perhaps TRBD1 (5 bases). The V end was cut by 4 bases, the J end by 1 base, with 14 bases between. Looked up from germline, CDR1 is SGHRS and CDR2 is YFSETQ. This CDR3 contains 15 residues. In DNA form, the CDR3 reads TGCGCCAGCAGCGTTCAGGGTCTGGGTAACTATGGCTACACCTTC. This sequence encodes CASSVQGLGNYGYTF.

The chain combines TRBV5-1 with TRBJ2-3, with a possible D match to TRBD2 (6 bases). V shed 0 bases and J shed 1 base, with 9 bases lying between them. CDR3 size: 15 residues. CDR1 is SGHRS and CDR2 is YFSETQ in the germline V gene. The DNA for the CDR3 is TGCGCCAGCAGCTTGGGACTAGAAGGCACAGATACGCAGTATTTT. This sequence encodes CASSLGLEGTDTQYF.

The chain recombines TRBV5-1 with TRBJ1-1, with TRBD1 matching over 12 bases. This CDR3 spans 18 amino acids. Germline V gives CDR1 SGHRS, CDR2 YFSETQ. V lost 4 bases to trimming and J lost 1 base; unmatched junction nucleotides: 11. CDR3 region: CASSGGTGTGGRNTEAFF. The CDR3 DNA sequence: TGCGCCAGCAGCGGGGGAACCGGGACAGGGGGCCGGAACACTGAAGCTTTCTTT.

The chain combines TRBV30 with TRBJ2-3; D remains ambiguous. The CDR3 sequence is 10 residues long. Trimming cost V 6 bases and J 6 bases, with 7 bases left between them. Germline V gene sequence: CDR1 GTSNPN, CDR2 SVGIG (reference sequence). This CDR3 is CACRGDTQYF. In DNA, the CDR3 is TGTGCCTGCAGAGGTGATACGCAGTATTTT.

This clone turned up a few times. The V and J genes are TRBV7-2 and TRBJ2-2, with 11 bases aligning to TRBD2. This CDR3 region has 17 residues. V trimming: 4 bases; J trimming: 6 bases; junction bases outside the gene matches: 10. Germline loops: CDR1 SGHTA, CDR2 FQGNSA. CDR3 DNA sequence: TGTGCCAGCAGCTCCAGGCAGGGGACTAGCGGCGCCGGGGAGCTGTTTTTT. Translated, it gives CASSSRQGTSGAGELFF. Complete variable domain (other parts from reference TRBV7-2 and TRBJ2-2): GAGVSQSPSNKVTEKGKDVELRCDPISGHTALYWYRQSLGQGLEFLIYFQGNSAPDKSGLPSDRFSAERTGGSVSTLTIQRTQQEDSAVYLCASSSRQGTSGAGELFFGEGSRLTVL.

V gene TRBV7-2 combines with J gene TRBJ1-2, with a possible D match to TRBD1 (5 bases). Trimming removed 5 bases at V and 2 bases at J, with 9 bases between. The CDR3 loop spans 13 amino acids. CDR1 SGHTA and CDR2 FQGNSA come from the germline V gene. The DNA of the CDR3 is TGTGCCAGCAGCATTGACAGAAACTATGGCTACACCTTC. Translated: CASSIDRNYGYTF.

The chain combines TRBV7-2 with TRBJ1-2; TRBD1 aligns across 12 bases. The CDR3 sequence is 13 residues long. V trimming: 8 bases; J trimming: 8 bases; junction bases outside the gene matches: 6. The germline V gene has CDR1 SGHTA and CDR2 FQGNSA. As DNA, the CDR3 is TGTGCCAGCTTGGGACAGGGGGCGCGAGGCTACACCTTC. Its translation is CASLGQGARGYTF.

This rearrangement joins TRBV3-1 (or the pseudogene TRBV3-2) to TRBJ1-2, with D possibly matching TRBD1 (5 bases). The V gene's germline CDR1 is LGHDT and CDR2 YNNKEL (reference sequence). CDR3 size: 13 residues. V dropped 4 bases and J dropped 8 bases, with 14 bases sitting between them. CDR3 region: CASSLRRAEGYTF. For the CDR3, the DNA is TGTGCCAGCAGCCTTCGCAGGGCCGAGGGCTACACCTTC.

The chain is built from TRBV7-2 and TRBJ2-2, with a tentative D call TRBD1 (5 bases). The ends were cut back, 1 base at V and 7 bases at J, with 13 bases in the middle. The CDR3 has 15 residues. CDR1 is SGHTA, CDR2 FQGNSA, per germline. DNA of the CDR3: TGTGCCAGCAGCTTAGTAGGGGTCTCTAGCGGGGAGCTGTTTTTT. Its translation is CASSLVGVSSGELFF.

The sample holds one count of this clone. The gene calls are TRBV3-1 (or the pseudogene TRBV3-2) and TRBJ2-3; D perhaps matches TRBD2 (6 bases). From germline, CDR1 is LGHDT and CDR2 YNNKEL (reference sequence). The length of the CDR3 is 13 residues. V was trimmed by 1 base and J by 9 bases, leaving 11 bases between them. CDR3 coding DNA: TGTGCCAGCAGCCAAGTTTCGGAGGGGACGCAGTATTTT. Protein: CASSQVSEGTQYF.

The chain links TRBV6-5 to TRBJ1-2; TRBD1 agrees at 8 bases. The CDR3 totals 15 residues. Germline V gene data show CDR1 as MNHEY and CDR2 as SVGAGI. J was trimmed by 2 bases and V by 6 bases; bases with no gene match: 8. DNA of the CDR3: TGTGCCAGCAGACCCATAGACAGGGGAAACTATGGCTACACCTTC. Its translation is CASRPIDRGNYGYTF.